Below are 3 T cell receptor beta chains sequenced from a single sample in a study of blood T cell repertoires in COVID-19. Sequencing was performed with immunoSEQ multiplex PCR; in TCRdb, only in-frame clones are kept and a portion is missing. Of under 200,000 clones in the sample, around 86% were seen once. Specimen: peripheral blood. These receptors all stem from a man aged 18 to 29 with acute or convalescent COVID-19.

The V gene is TRBV13, the J gene TRBJ1-3; D is unclear. V gave up 5 bases and J gave up 0 bases, with 11 bases separating them. Per germline, CDR1 PRHDT and CDR2 FYEKMQ (reference sequence). The CDR3 spans 15 residues. CDR3 coding DNA: TGTGCCAGCAGCCGGCCCGGGAGCTCTGGAAACACCATATATTTT. This sequence encodes CASSRPGSSGNTIYF.

This clone is a singleton in its sample. The chain combines TRBV28 with TRBJ2-7; 8 bases agree with TRBD1. This CDR3 is 14 amino acids long. The trim removed 5 bases at V and 6 bases at J, leaving 9 bases unmatched. Per the germline V gene, CDR1 is MDHEN and CDR2 is SYDVKM. In DNA form, the CDR3 reads TGTGCCAGCAGTCCCCCTAGACAGGGGTCCGAGCAGTACGTC. This sequence encodes CASSPPRQGSEQYV.

The chain couples TRBV11-2 to TRBJ1-1; weak D call: TRBD1 (5 bases). Germline V gene sequence: CDR1 SGHAT, CDR2 FQNNGV. CDR3 length: 16 residues. V was trimmed by 5 bases and J by 3 bases, leaving 19 bases between them. The CDR3 region is CASSPPDWGPDTEAFF. DNA for the CDR3: TGTGCCAGCAGCCCCCCAGATTGGGGCCCGGACACTGAAGCTTTCTTT.